This paragraph covers one T cell receptor (beta chain) sequence. Using its own MiXCR run on the RT-PCR reads, TCRdb lists one record per CDR3 protein. The sample shows 400,000 to 550,000 distinct CDR3 sequences, roughly 27% of them seen only once. The data are from a study of response to subunit inactivated influenza vaccine. This CDR3 comprises 16 residues. The germline V and J ends were trimmed by 4 bases and 0 bases, with 16 bases remaining between them. Germline values: CDR1 MNHEY, CDR2 SMNVEV (reference sequence). The rearrangement links TRBV27 to TRBJ2-7, with D perhaps matching TRBD2 (6 bases). The source material was CD4+ T cells sorted from PBMCs, sampled roughly 5 days after vaccination. The sequence derives from a man between 45 and 60 years old who received an inactivated influenza vaccine. The CDR3 sequence is CASSSAGGGSSYEQYF. The DNA of the CDR3 is TGTGCCAGCAGTTCCGCCGGTGGGGGGAGCTCCTACGAGCAGTACTTC.